This T cell receptor beta chain was observed in a study of control samples from healthy donors and cancer patients. The CDR3 consists of 15 residues. V lost 5 bases, J lost 9 bases, and 11 bases stayed unmatched. Germline values: CDR1 MNHEY, CDR2 SVGAGI. Assay used: immunoSEQ multiplex PCR; TCRdb lists only in-frame clones, some missing. The repertoire consists of about 2,500 clones, with around 97% occurring once and the leading ten covering around 1.5%. Sequenced sample: PBMCs. The sequence came from a man aged 65-85 years with head and neck cancer. This chain joins TRBV6-5 and TRBJ2-7; TRBD1 aligns across 12 bases. CDR3 bases: TGTGCCAGCAGTCCCCCCGGGACAGGGGGCGCGGGGCAGTACTTC. Translated, it gives CASSPPGTGGAGQYF.